This entry concerns a single T cell receptor (beta chain). The ends were cut back, 4 bases at V and 1 base at J, with 18 bases in the middle. The CDR3 is 16 residues long. Looked up from germline, CDR1 is SGHDT and CDR2 is YYEEEE. These data come from a study of shared clonotypes between healthy human individuals. In the study overall: The donors, a couple of women and three men, were aged 18 to 49. Each donor had three CD4 naive, three CD4 memory, two CD8 naive and one CD8 memory plate.

Healthy and HIV-negative, the adult donors had no recent acute infections or vaccinations. Negatively enriched CD4+ T cells were divided by CD45RA into naive and memory. Sequencing was performed with immunoSEQ multiplex PCR; in TCRdb, only in-frame clones are kept and a portion is missing. The sample yields some 2,000,000 clones, approximately 95% seen once. This clonotype was sampled from a man younger than 30 in good health. The gene calls are TRBV5-6 and TRBJ2-7, with unresolved D. Sequencing input: naive CD4+ T cells sorted from blood. The subset here: CD45RA+ positively selected. DNA for the CDR3: TGTGCCAGCAGCGTAATTGTGCGGACCCTATCCTACGAGCAGTACTTC. Amino acids: CASSVIVRTLSYEQYF.